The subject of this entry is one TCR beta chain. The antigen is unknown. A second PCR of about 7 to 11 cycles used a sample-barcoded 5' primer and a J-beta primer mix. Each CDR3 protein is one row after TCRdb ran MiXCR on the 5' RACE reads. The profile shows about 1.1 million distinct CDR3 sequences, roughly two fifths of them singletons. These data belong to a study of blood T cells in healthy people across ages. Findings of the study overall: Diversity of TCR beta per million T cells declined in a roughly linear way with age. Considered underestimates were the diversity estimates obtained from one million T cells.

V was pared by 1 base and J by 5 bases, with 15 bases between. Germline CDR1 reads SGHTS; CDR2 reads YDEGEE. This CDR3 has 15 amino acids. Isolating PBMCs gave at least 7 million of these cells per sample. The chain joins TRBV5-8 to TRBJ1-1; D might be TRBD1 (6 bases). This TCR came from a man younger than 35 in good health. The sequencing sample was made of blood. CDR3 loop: CASSLWAGVGTEAFF. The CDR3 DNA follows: TGTGCCAGCAGCTTGTGGGCAGGGGTTGGAACTGAAGCTTTCTTT.